Each of the 3 T cell receptor beta chains below was sequenced from the same sample in a study of blood T cell repertoires in COVID-19. Sequencing was performed with immunoSEQ multiplex PCR; in TCRdb, only in-frame clones are kept and a portion is missing. The data contain some 90,000 clones, about 82% of them singletons. The material sequenced was peripheral blood. Receptors were obtained from a human donor in a cohort sampled during active COVID-19.

This clone was observed a handful of times. The CDR3 loop reads CASSEGWGGAAYEQYF. Here the CDR3 DNA reads TGTGCCAGCAGTGAGGGGTGGGGCGGGGCCGCCTACGAGCAGTACTTC. V usage is TRBV6-1 and J usage is TRBJ2-7, with TRBD2 as a possible D gene (6 bases). Germline V gives CDR1 MNHNS, CDR2 SASEGT. Trimming removed 3 bases at V and 2 bases at J, with 17 bases between. The CDR3 runs to 16 residues.

The chain is built from TRBV20-1 and TRBJ1-5; D unclear. The CDR3 sequence is 15 residues long. The V gene lost 3 bases and the J gene lost 0 bases, with 12 bases spanning the gap. CDR1 DFQATT and CDR2 SNEGSKA come from the germline V gene (reference sequence). CDR3 sequence reads: CSASRGTYSNQPQHF. DNA for the CDR3: TGCAGTGCTAGTCGTGGCACATATAGCAATCAGCCCCAGCATTTT.

The J gene is TRBJ2-7, the V gene TRBV27, with a weak D call TRBD1 (5 bases). The CDR3 covers 13 residues. With 2 bases removed from V and 5 bases from J, the gap between germline ends came to 10 bases. Germline V CDR1 and CDR2: MNHEY, SMNVEV (reference sequence). The CDR3 region is CASSLAGYDEQYF. CDR3 coding DNA: TGTGCCAGCAGTTTAGCAGGGTATGACGAGCAGTACTTC.